Reported below is one T cell receptor (beta chain). Germline loops: CDR1 MDHEN, CDR2 SYDVKM. Trimming removed 7 bases from V and 7 bases from J; junction bases left unmatched: 16. This CDR3 contains 15 residues. Original methodology: Amplification of reference gene primers provided the estimated nucleated cell counts. The repertoire was sequenced with immunoSEQ multiplex PCR; TCRdb's copy has only in-frame clones and lacks some. The V and J calls and clone size were taken over from that table, and D and trimming were inferred from the DNA. The sample includes 200,000 to 250,000 clones, approximately 84% of them seen just once. The data stem from a study of blood T cell repertoires in COVID-19. As for the study in general: Spain, Italy and the United States supplied samples that represented acute and convalescent COVID-19.

This chain links TRBV28 with TRBJ2-7; 7 nucleotides line up with TRBD2. Source material: peripheral blood. The TCR was taken from an elderly woman with acute or convalescent COVID-19. As DNA, the CDR3 is TGTGCCAGCACCCTCCCTGGCGGGAGATTGGGGGAGCAGTACTTC. Its translation is CASTLPGGRLGEQYF. Using reference TRBV28 and TRBJ2-7 for the parts outside the CDR3, the full variable domain is DVKVTQSSRYLVKRTGEKVFLECVQDMDHENMFWYRQDPGLGLRLIYFSYDVKMKEKGDIPEGYSVSREKKERFSLILESASTNQTSMYLCASTLPGGRLGEQYFGPGTRLTVT.